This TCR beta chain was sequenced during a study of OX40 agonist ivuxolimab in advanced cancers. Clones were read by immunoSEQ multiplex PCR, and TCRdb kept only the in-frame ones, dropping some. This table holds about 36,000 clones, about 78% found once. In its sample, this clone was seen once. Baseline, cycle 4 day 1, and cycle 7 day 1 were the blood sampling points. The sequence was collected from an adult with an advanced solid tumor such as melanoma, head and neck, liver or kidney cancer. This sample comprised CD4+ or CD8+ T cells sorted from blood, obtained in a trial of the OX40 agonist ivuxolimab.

The CDR3 reads CASSLVRGASDTQYF. The CDR3 DNA is TGTGCCAGCAGCTTGGTGCGGGGGGCCTCAGATACGCAGTATTTT. The chain links TRBV5-4 to TRBJ2-3; 8 bases line up with TRBD2. The J segment lost 4 bases and the V segment lost 0 bases, leaving 4 bases of the junction unmatched. CDR1 is SGHNT and CDR2 is YYREEE in the germline V gene (reference sequence). The CDR3 length is 15 residues.